This is a list of T cell receptor beta chains from one sample in a study of T cells in tuberculosis. Using immunoSEQ multiplex PCR, the repertoire was profiled, and TCRdb retains in-frame clones only, with some absent. The sample records about 50,000 clones, about 96% being singletons. Specimen: PBMCs, collected at tuberculosis diagnosis. The receptors stem from an adult with tuberculosis. The CDR3 runs from the conserved cysteine through the conserved F or W. The D gene is left open where the match is weak. Rows give clone size only sometimes, using once, few, many, or a class for an expanded clone.

size,D,J,V,DNA,CDR3
NA,TRBD1,TRBJ1-2,TRBV10-3,TGTGCCATCAGTCCGGGACAGGGACGGTATGGCTACACCTTC,CAISPGQGRYGYTF
NA,NA,TRBJ2-1,TRBV5-1,TGCGCCAGCAGCTCCGTCCTAGGCAATGAGCAGTTCTTC,CASSSVLGNEQFF
NA,NA,TRBJ2-7,TRBV11-3,TGTGCCAGCAGCTTAGGCAGGGGGGTCGACGAGCAGTACTTC,CASSLGRGVDEQYF
NA,NA,TRBJ1-4,TRBV28,TGTGCCAGCAGTTTATGGGGGGGACTGTTTTTT,CASSLWGGLFF
NA,NA,TRBJ2-6,TRBV29-1,TGCAGCGCTTACAGCTCTGGGGCCAACGTCCTGACTTTC,CSAYSSGANVLTF
NA,NA,TRBJ2-7,TRBV18,TGTGCCAGCTCACCCGGGACACACTACGAGCAGTACTTC,CASSPGTHYEQYF
NA,NA,TRBJ1-1,TRBV11-2,TGTGCCAGCAGCCTTTTCGGCGGGGGGGCCGACACTGAAGCTTTCTTT,CASSLFGGGADTEAFF
NA,TRBD1,TRBJ2-6,TRBV11-2,TGTGCCAGCAGCTTAGTAAGGGACAGCCGATTCTCTGGGGCCAACGTCCTGACTTTC,CASSLVRDSRFSGANVLTF
medium-sized,TRBD2,TRBJ2-1,TRBV19,TGTGCCAGTAGTAGGGGGACTAGCGGGAGAGATGAGCAGTTCTTC,CASSRGTSGRDEQFF
NA,TRBD1,TRBJ2-1,TRBV30,TGTGCCTGGAAGGGACAGGGGAACAATGAGCAGTTCTTC,CAWKGQGNNEQFF
once,NA,TRBJ1-2,TRBV7-9,TGTGCCAGCAGCTCCTGGGGGGACTATGGCTACACCTTC,CASSSWGDYGYTF
NA,NA,TRBJ2-1,TRBV7-2,TGTGCCAGCAGAAGGGCGGGACAGAAATTAGAGCAGTTCTTC,CASRRAGQKLEQFF
once,TRBD1,TRBJ1-5,TRBV11-2,TGTGCCAGCAGCTTAGGGGGACAGGGGGTTTATCAGCCCCAGCATTTT,CASSLGGQGVYQPQHF
NA,NA,TRBJ2-3,TRBV19,TGTGCCAGTAGTCGGCAGGGGAGTACAGATACGCAGTATTTT,CASSRQGSTDTQYF
NA,NA,TRBJ1-2,TRBV2,TGTGCCAGCAGTGAAAGCGGCGGGTACAGAGCTAACTATGGCTACACCTTC,CASSESGGYRANYGYTF
NA,TRBD2,TRBJ2-3,TRBV5-1,TGCGCCAGCAGTCGAGGTAGCGGGGGGGATACGCAGTATTTT,CASSRGSGGDTQYF
NA,NA,TRBJ2-1,TRBV27,TGTGCCAGCCATAACTTAAAAAGTTGGGGGGAAGATCTCTTCTTC,CASHNLKSWGEDLFF
NA,NA,TRBJ2-2,TRBV30,TGTGCCTGGAGACCACAGACAGGCGCCGGGGAGCTGTTTTTT,CAWRPQTGAGELFF
NA,NA,TRBJ2-3,TRBV21-1,TGTGCCAGCAGCAAAGTGGCCGGTGATGGGGGCCCCTCTAGCACAGATACGCAGTATTTT,CASSKVAGDGGPSSTDTQYF
once,NA,TRBJ2-7,TRBV2,TGTGCCAGCAGTGAGACGATTGGGGGGAGCTCATACGAGCAGTACTTC,CASSETIGGSSYEQYF
once,TRBD1,TRBJ1-5,TRBV2,TGTGCCAGCAGTTATAACAGGGGGTATAGCAATCAGCCCCAGCATTTT,CASSYNRGYSNQPQHF
once,TRBD1,TRBJ1-5,TRBV5-6,TGTGCCAGCAGCCGAGCGGCCCGGGACAGGGACCAGCCCCAGCATTTT,CASSRAARDRDQPQHF
NA,NA,TRBJ2-1,TRBV5-1,TGCGCCAGCAGCTTGGCTACTAGCTTCAATGAGCAGTTCTTC,CASSLATSFNEQFF
NA,NA,TRBJ2-7,TRBV6-5,TGTGCCAGCAGCAGGGGGGCCCAAAGCTCCTACGAGCAGTACTTC,CASSRGAQSSYEQYF
few,NA,TRBJ2-1,TRBV27,TGTGCCAGCAGTTTCCCCGGCGGTGAGCAGTTCTTC,CASSFPGGEQFF
NA,TRBD1,TRBJ1-5,TRBV19,TGTGCCAGTAGTCCCCCGGGACAGACGCGCAATCAGCCCCAGCATTTT,CASSPPGQTRNQPQHF
once,TRBD1,TRBJ2-5,TRBV6-5,TGTGCCAGCAGCCCCGGCAGGGGGCGCGGGGAGACCCAGTACTTC,CASSPGRGRGETQYF
NA,NA,TRBJ1-2,TRBV7-2,TGTGCCAGCAGCGCGCCGGACAGAGCTAACTATGGCTACACCTTC,CASSAPDRANYGYTF
NA,TRBD2,TRBJ2-1,TRBV30,TGTGCCTGGAGTGTCGGGACTAGCGGTAACAATGAGCAGTTCTTC,CAWSVGTSGNNEQFF
NA,NA,TRBJ1-3,TRBV7-2,TGTGCCAGCAGCTTAGAGCGAATCTCTGGAAACACCATATATTTT,CASSLERISGNTIYF
NA,TRBD1,TRBJ2-3,TRBV5-3,TGTGCCAGAAGCTTGGCCAAAACAGGGGGCTCGGCAGATACGCAGTATTTT,CARSLAKTGGSADTQYF
NA,NA,TRBJ2-3,TRBV7-9,TGTGCCAGCAGCCCAGTTGAACAGAACCCCACAGATACGCAGTATTTT,CASSPVEQNPTDTQYF
NA,NA,TRBJ1-1,TRBV4-3,TGCGCCAGCAGCCAAGACCCGGGGGGCGTCGGTGAAGCTTTCTTT,CASSQDPGGVGEAFF
NA,NA,TRBJ1-2,TRBV5-1,TGCGCCAGCAGCTTGGTTTCCGGGAACTATGGCTACACCTTC,CASSLVSGNYGYTF
NA,NA,TRBJ2-7,TRBV7-9,TGTGCCAGCAGCCTCAACCTACAGGGCTACGAGCAGTACTTC,CASSLNLQGYEQYF